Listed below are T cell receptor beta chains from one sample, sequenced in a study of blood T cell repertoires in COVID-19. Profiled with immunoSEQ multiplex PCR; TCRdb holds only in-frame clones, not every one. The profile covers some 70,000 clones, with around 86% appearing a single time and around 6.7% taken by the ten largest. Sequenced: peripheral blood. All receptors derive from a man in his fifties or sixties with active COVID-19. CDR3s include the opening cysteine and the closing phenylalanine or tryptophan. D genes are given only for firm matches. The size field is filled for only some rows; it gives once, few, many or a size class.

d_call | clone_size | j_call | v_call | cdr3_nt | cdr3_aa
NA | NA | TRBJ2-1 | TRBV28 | TGTGCCAGCAGTTTATTTTCCTTGGGGCAGGACAATGAGCAGTTCTTC | CASSLFSLGQDNEQFF
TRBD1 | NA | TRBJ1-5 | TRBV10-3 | TGTGCCATCAGTGAGTCGAAGGCAGGGGGCGGCAATCAGCCCCAGCATTTT | CAISESKAGGGNQPQHF
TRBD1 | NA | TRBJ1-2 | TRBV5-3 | TGTGCCAGAAGATATTACAGGGGGCCGACTTATGGCTACACCTTC | CARRYYRGPTYGYTF
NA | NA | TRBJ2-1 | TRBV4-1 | TGCGCCAGCAGCCAAGCGGTTAGCTCCTACAATGAGCAGTTCTTC | CASSQAVSSYNEQFF
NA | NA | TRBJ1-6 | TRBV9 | TGTGCCAGCAGCTCCGACAGTCCTAATTCACCCCTCCACTTT | CASSSDSPNSPLHF
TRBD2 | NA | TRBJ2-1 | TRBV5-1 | TGCGCCAGCCACCTCCGGGCTAGCGGGGCCGATGAGCAGTTCTTC | CASHLRASGADEQFF
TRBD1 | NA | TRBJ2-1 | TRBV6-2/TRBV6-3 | TGTGCCAGCAGTCAGACCGGGACAGGGCTCTACAATGAGCAGTTCTTC | CASSQTGTGLYNEQFF
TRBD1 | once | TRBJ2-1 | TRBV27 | TGTGCCAGCAGCAACGACAGGGTATTAAGCAATGAGCAGTTCTTC | CASSNDRVLSNEQFF
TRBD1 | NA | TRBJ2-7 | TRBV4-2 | TGTGCCAGCAGCCAACCGGACAGGGGAAGCTACGAGCAGTACTTC | CASSQPDRGSYEQYF
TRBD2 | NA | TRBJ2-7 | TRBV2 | TGTGCCAGCAGCGGGGGGAATAGCTACGAGCAGTACTTC | CASSGGNSYEQYF
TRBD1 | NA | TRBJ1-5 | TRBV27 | TGTGCCAGCAGTTCAAACGGGGTACAGGGGCTAGGTCAGCCCCAGCATTTT | CASSSNGVQGLGQPQHF
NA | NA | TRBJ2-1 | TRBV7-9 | TGTGCCAGCAGCTCACCGCAGGACTACAATGAGCAGTTCTTC | CASSSPQDYNEQFF
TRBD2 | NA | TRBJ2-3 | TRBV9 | TGTGCCAGCAGCGGGACTAGCGTATGGAGCACAGATACGCAGTATTTT | CASSGTSVWSTDTQYF
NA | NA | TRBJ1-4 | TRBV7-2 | TGTGCCAGCAGCCTGAAGGGGGTTAATGAAAAACTGTTTTTT | CASSLKGVNEKLFF
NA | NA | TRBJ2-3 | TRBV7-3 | TGTGCCAGCAGCCTGAGGCGAGCAGAAAGCACAGATACGCAGTATTTT | CASSLRRAESTDTQYF
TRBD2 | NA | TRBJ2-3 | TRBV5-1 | TGCGCCAGCAGCTTGGCACCTAGCGGGGGGGCCGAAGGAGATACGCAGTATTTT | CASSLAPSGGAEGDTQYF
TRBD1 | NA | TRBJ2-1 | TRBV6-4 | TGTGCCAGCAGGCACAGGGGGCAGAACTCCTACAATGAGCAGTTCTTC | CASRHRGQNSYNEQFF
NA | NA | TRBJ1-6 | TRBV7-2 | TGTGCCAGCGCCGGAAGAGGAGTCGTGTCGTATAATTCACCCCTCCACTTT | CASAGRGVVSYNSPLHF
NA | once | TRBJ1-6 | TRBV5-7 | TGTGCCAGCAGCCCCCCGCGGAGGGTAAGCTCCTATAATTCACCCCTCCACTTT | CASSPPRRVSSYNSPLHF
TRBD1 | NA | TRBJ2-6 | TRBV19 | TGTGCCAGTAGTACGGGACAGGGGTTCACTGGGGCCAACGTCCTGACTTTC | CASSTGQGFTGANVLTF
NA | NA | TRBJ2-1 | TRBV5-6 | TGTGCCAGCAGCTTGCGTTCGGGTTACAATGAGCAGTTCTTC | CASSLRSGYNEQFF
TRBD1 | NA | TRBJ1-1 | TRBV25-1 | TGTGCCAGCAGTCCCTGGGACAGCAACACTGAAGCTTTCTTT | CASSPWDSNTEAFF
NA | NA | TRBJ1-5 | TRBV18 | TGTGCCAGCTCACCACCGGGGGGGGCTAATCAGCCCCAGCATTTT | CASSPPGGANQPQHF
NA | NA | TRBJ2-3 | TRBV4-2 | TGTGCCAGCAGCCAAGGACCGGGGACAGATACGCAGTATTTT | CASSQGPGTDTQYF
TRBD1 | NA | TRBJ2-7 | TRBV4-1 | TGCGCCAGCAGCCAAGTCTGGGACAGGGCCAACTACGAGCAGTACTTC | CASSQVWDRANYEQYF
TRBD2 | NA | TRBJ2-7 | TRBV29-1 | TGCAGCGTCGGGACTAGCGGGAACGAGCAGTACTTC | CSVGTSGNEQYF
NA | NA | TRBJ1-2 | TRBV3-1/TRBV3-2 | TGTGCCAGCAGCCAAGTACCGATACTTAACTATGGCTACACCTTC | CASSQVPILNYGYTF
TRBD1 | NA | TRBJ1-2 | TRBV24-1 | TGTGCCGTCGGACAGGGTCATGGCTACACCTTC | CAVGQGHGYTF
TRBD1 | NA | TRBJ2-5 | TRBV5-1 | TGCGCCAGCAGGCAGGGGGCTACCCAAGAGACCCAGTACTTC | CASRQGATQETQYF
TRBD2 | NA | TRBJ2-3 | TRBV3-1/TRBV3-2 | TGTGCCAGCAGCCAGCCTCAAGACCGGGGGGAGGCAGATACGCAGTATTTT | CASSQPQDRGEADTQYF
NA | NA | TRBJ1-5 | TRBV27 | TGTGCCAGCAGTTCCAGGTTAGTCAGCAATCAGCCCCAGCATTTT | CASSSRLVSNQPQHF
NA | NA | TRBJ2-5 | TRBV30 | TGTGCCTGGAGTGGTCAACAGGGACCCCCAGGGATGAAGGGAGAGACCCAGTACTTC | CAWSGQQGPPGMKGETQYF
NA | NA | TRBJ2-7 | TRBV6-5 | TGTGCCAGCAGCCCCTTTGGAGGCTACGAGCAGTACTTC | CASSPFGGYEQYF
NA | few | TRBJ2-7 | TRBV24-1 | TGTGCCACCAGTGATTTTGGCCAGGGAGGAACCTACGAGCAGTACTTC | CATSDFGQGGTYEQYF
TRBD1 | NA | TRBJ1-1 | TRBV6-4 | TGTGCCAGCAGGGCGGGACAGTTGACTTTCTTT | CASRAGQLTFF
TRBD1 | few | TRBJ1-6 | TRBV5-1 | TGCGCCAGCAGCCAGACAGGGGGCACGACGGGTTCACCCCTCCACTTT | CASSQTGGTTGSPLHF
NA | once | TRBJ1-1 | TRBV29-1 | TGCAGCGTTGAAGATTTAAGCGGTCTAGTGGCAGCTTTCTTT | CSVEDLSGLVAAFF
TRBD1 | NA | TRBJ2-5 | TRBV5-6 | TGTGCCAGCAGCCAGACCGAAGGGGGCTTGGAGACCCAGTACTTC | CASSQTEGGLETQYF
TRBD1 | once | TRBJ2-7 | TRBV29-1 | TGCAGCGTTCAAGGCCGGGACAGCTCCTACGAGCAGTACTTC | CSVQGRDSSYEQYF
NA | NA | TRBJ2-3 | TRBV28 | TGTGCCAGCAGTGATCCACTAGGGGGGGGCACAGATACGCAGTATTTT | CASSDPLGGGTDTQYF
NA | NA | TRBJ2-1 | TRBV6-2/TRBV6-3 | TGTGCCAGCAGTCCCTCTTACTACAATGAGCAGTTCTTC | CASSPSYYNEQFF
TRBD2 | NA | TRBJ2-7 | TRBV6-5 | TGTGCCAGCAGTTACTCTGGTTTAGCGGGAGGCCACGAGCAGTACTTC | CASSYSGLAGGHEQYF
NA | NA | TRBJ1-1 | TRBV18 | TGTGCCAGCTCAGCGGGGGGGCCGACTGAAGCTTTCTTT | CASSAGGPTEAFF
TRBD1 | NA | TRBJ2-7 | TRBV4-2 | TGTGCCAGCAGCCAAGGACAGGGTATAACCTACGAGCAGTACTTC | CASSQGQGITYEQYF
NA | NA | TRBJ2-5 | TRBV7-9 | TGTGCCAGCAGCCTCGGGCCGACTAGCCAAGAGACCCAGTACTTC | CASSLGPTSQETQYF
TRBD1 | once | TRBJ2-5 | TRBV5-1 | TGCGCCAGCAGCTTGGGGGACAGCCTCCAAGAGACCCAGTACTTC | CASSLGDSLQETQYF
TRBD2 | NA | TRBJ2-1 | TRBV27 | TGTGCCAGCAGTTCCAGACTAGCGGGATACAATGAGCAGTTCTTC | CASSSRLAGYNEQFF
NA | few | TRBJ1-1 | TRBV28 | TGTGCCAGCAGTTGGATCCGACTGATGACTGAAGCTTTCTTT | CASSWIRLMTEAFF
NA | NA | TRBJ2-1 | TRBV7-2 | TGTGCCAGCAGCTTAGCGTCCGTATACAATGAGCAGTTCTTC | CASSLASVYNEQFF
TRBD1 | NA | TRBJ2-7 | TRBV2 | TGTGCCAGCAGCGGAGGGGAACGGACAGGGTTCTACGAGCAGTACTTC | CASSGGERTGFYEQYF
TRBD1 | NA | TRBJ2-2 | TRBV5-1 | TGCGCCAGCAGCGGCGGACAGGGGGCGGTCGGGGAGCTGTTTTTT | CASSGGQGAVGELFF
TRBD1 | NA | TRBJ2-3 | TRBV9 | TGTGCCAGCAGCGCCAGATTGTGGACAGGGTCTATACCAGATACGCAGTATTTT | CASSARLWTGSIPDTQYF